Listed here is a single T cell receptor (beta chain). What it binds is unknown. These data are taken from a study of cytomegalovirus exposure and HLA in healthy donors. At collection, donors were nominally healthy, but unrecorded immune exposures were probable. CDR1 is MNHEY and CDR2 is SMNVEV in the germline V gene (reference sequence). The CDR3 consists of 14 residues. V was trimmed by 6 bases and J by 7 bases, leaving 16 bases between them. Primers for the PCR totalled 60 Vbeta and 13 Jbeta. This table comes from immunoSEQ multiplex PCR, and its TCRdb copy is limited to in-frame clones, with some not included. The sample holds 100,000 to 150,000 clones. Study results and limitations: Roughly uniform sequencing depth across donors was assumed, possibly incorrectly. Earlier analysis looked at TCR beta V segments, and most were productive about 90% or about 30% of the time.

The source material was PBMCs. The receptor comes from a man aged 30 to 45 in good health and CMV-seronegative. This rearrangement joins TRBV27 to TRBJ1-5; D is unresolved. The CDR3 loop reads CASSQRGIGQPQHF. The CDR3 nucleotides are TGTGCCAGCAGCCAAAGAGGGATCGGGCAGCCCCAGCATTTT.